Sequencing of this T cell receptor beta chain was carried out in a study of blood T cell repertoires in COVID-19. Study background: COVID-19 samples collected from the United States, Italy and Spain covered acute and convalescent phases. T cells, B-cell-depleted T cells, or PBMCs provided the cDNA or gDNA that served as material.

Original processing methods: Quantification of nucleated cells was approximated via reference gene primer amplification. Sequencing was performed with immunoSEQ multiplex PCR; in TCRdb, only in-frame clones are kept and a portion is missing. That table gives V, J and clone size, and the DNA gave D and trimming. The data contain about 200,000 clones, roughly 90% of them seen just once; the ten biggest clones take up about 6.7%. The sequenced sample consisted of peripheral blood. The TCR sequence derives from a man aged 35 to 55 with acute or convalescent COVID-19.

CDR3 nucleotide sequence: TGTGCCAGCAGAGTTAGTGGGGGCCCGAACACCGGGGAGCTGTTTTTT. It translates to CASRVSGGPNTGELFF. This chain connects TRBV28 to TRBJ2-2; weak D call: TRBD1 (6 bases). Germline V CDR1 and CDR2: MDHEN, SYDVKM. Trimming left V 6 bases short and J 0 bases short, with 14 bases between. This CDR3 region has 16 residues.